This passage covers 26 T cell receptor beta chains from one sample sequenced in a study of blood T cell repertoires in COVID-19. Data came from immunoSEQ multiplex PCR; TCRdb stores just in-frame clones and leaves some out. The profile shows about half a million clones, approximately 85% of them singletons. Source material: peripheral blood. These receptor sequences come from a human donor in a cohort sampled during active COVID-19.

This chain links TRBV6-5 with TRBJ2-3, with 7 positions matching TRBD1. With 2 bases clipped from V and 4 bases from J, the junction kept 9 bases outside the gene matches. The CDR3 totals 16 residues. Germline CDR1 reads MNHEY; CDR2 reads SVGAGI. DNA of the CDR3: TGTGCCAGCAGTTACCTACTACAGGGGACCCCAGATACGCAGTATTTT. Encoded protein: CASSYLLQGTPDTQYF.

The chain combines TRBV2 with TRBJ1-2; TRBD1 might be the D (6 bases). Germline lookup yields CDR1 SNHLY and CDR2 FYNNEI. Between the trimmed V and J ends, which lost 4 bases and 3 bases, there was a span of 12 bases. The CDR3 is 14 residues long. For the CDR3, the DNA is TGTGCCAGCAGTGGATCCCGACAGGACTATGGCTACACCTTC. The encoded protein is CASSGSRQDYGYTF. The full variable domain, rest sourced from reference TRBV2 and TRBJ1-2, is EPEVTQTPSHQVTQMGQEVILRCVPISNHLYFYWYRQILGQKVEFLVSFYNNEISEKSEIFDDQFSVERPDGSNFTLKIRSTKLEDSAMYFCASSGSRQDYGYTFGSGTRLTVV.

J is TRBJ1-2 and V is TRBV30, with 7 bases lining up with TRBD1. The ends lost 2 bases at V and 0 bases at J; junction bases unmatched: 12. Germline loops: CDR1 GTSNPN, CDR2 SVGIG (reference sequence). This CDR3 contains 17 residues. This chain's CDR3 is CAWSLRQGVGPNYGYTF. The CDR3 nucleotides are TGTGCCTGGAGTCTTCGACAGGGTGTGGGCCCTAACTATGGCTACACCTTC.

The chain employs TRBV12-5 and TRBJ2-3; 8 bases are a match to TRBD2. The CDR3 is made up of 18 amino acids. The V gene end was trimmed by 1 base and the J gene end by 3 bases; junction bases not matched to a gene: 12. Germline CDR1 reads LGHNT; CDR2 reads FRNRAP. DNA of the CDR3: TGTGCTAGTGGTTTGGGATTTACCGGGACTAGGAGAACAGATACGCAGTATTTT. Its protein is CASGLGFTGTRRTDTQYF.

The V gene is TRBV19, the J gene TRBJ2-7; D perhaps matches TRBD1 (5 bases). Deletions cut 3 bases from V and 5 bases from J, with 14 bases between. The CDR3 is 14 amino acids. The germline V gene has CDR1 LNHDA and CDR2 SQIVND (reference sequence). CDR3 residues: CASSIRQGINEQYF. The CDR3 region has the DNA TGTGCCAGTAGTATCAGGCAGGGTATCAACGAGCAGTACTTC.

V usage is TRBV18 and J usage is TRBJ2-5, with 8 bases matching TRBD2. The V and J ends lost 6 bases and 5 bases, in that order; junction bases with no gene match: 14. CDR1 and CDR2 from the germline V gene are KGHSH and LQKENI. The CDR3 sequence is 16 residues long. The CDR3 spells CASSSPPGGPWETQYF. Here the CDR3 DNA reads TGTGCCAGCTCCTCACCGCCGGGAGGGCCCTGGGAGACCCAGTACTTC.

In nucleotides, the CDR3 is TGTGCCAGCAGCGTAAACTCCGCCGGGGAGCTGTTTTTT. This gives the protein CASSVNSAGELFF. The chain links TRBV9 to TRBJ2-2; D is unresolved. CDR1 and CDR2 (germline): SGDLS, YYNGEE. The CDR3 is 13 residues long. Trimming left V 1 base short and J 6 bases short, with 7 bases between.

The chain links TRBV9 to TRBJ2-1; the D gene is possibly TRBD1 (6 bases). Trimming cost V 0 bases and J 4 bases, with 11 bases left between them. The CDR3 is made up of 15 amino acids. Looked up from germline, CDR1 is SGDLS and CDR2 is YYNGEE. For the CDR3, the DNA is TGTGCCAGCAGCGTAGCTACCAGGGGTTACAATGAGCAGTTCTTC. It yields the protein CASSVATRGYNEQFF. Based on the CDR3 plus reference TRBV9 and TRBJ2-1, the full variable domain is DSGVTQTPKHLITATGQRVTLRCSPRSGDLSVYWYQQSLDQGLQFLIQYYNGEERAKGNILERFSAQQFPDLHSELNLSSLELGDSALYFCASSVATRGYNEQFFGPGTRLTVL.

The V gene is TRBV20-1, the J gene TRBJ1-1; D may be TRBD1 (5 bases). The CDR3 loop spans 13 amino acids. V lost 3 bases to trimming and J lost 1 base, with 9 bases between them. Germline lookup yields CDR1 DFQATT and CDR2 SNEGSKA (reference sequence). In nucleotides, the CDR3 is TGCAGTGCTAGTAGACAGCCGAACACTGAAGCTTTCTTT. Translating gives CSASRQPNTEAFF.

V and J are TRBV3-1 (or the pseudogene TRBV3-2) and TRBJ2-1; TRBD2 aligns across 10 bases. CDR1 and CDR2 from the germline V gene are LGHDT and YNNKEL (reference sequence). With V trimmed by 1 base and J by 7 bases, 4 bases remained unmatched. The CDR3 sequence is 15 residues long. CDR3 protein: CASSQAASGGNEQFF. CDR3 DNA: TGTGCCAGCAGCCAAGCGGCTAGCGGGGGTAATGAGCAGTTCTTC.

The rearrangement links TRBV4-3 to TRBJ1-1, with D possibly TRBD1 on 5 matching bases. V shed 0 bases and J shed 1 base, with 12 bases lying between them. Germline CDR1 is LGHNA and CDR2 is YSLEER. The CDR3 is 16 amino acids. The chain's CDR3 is CASSQDTGGWNTEAFF. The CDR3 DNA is TGCGCCAGCAGCCAAGATACCGGGGGTTGGAACACTGAAGCTTTCTTT.

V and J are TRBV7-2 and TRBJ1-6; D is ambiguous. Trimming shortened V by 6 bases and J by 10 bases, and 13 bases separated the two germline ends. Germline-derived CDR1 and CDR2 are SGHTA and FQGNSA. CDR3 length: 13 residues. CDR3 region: CASSQEVRSPLHF. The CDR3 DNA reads TGTGCCAGCAGTCAGGAGGTACGATCACCCCTCCACTTT.

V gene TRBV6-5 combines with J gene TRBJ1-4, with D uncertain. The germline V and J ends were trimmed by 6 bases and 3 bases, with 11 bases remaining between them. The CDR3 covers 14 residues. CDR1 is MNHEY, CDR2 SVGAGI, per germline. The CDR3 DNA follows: TGTGCCAGCAGACGACACTTTTCTAATGAAAAACTGTTTTTT. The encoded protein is CASRRHFSNEKLFF.

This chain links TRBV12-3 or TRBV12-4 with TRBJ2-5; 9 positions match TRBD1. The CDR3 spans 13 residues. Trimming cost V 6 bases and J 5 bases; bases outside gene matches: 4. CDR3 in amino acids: CASSDGTGETQYF. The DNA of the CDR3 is TGTGCCAGCAGCGACGGGACAGGGGAGACCCAGTACTTC.

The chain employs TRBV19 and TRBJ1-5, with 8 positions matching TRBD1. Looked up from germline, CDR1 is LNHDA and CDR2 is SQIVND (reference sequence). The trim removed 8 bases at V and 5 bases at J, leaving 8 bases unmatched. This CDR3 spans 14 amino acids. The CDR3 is CASSGQALHQPQHF. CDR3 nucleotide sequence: TGTGCCAGTTCGGGACAGGCCCTTCATCAGCCCCAGCATTTT.

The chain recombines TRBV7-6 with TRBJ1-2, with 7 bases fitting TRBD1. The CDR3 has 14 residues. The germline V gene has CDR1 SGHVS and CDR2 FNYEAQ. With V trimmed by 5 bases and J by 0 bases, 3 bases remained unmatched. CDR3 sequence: CASSPGGTNYGYTF. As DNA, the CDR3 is TGTGCCAGCAGCCCAGGGGGGACTAACTATGGCTACACCTTC.

The CDR3 nucleotides read TGTGCCAGCAGTCAAGGACTAGCGGATAGCACAGATACGCAGTATTTT. Protein: CASSQGLADSTDTQYF. This chain connects TRBV6-6 to TRBJ2-3; 10 bases fit TRBD2. With V trimmed by 5 bases and J by 0 bases, 5 bases remained unmatched. CDR3 length: 16 residues. Germline V CDR1 and CDR2: MNHNY, SVGAGI (reference sequence).

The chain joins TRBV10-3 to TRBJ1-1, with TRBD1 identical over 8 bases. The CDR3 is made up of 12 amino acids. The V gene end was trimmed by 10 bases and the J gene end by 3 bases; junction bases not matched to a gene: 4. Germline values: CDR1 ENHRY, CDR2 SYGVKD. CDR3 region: CATGQGDTEAFF. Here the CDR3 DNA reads TGTGCCACCGGACAGGGAGACACTGAAGCTTTCTTT.

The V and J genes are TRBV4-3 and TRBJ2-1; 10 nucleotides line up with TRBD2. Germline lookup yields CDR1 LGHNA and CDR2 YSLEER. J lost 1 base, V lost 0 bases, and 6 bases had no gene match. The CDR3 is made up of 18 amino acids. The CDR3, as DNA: TGCGCCAGCAGCCAAGACGGACTAGCGGTCGGATCCTACAATGAGCAGTTCTTC. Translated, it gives CASSQDGLAVGSYNEQFF.

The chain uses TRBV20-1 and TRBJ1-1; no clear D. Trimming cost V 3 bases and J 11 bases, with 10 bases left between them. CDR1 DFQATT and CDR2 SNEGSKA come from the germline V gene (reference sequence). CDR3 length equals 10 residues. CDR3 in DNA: TGCAGTGCTAGTTCTAGTGTGGCTTTCTTT. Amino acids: CSASSSVAFF.

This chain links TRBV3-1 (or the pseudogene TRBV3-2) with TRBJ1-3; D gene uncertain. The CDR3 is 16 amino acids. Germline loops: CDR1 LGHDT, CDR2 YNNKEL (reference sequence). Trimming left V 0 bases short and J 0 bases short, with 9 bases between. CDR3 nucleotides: TGTGCCAGCAGCCAAGATCCCCGGGACTCTGGAAACACCATATATTTT. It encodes CASSQDPRDSGNTIYF.

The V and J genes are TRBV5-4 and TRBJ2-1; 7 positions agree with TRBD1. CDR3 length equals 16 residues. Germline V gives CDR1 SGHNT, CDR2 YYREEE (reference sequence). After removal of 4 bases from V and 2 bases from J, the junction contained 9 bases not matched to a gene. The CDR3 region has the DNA TGTGCCAGCAGCCCCGGTGGGACAGATACCTACAATGAGCAGTTCTTC. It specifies CASSPGGTDTYNEQFF.

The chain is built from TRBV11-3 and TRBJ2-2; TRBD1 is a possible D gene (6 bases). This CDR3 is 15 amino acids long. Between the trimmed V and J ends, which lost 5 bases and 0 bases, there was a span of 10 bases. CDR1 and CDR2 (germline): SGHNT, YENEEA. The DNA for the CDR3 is TGTGCCAGCAGCCCAACAGGGACGAACACCGGGGAGCTGTTTTTT. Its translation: CASSPTGTNTGELFF.

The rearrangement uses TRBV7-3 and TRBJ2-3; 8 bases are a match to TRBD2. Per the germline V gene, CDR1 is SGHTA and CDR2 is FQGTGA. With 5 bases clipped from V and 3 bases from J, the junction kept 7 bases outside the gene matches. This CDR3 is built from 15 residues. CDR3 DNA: TGTGCCAGCAGCCCCAGCGGGGGCTGGACAGATACGCAGTATTTT. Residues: CASSPSGGWTDTQYF.

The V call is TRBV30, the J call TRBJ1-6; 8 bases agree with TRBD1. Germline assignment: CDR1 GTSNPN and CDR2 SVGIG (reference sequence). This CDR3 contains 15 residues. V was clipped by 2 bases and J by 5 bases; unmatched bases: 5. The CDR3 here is CAWSRTTGDNSPLHF. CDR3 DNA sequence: TGTGCCTGGAGTCGTACGACAGGGGATAATTCACCCCTCCACTTT.

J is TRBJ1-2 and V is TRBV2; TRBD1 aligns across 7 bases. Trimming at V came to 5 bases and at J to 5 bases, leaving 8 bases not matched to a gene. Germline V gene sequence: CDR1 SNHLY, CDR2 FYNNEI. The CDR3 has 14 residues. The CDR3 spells CASSRQGRLYGYTF. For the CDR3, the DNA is TGTGCCAGCAGTAGACAGGGTCGGTTATATGGCTACACCTTC.